These T cell receptor beta chains were read from a single sample in a study of control samples from healthy donors and cancer patients. The method was immunoSEQ multiplex PCR; TCRdb's version includes in-frame clones alone and lacks a portion of them. The sample lists over 80,000 clones; roughly 78% were seen once. Sequenced sample: blood. These receptors were taken from a man in his fifties or sixties in good health. The CDR3 runs from the conserved cysteine through the conserved F or W. Rows give clone size only sometimes, using once, few, many, or a class for an expanded clone.

J | V | size | CDR3
TRBJ1-2 | TRBV2 | - | CASSAPPGYGYTF
TRBJ2-3 | TRBV6-5 | once | CASRRPGTDTQYF
TRBJ2-7 | TRBV7-9 | - | CASSSNPLYEQYF
TRBJ1-2 | TRBV18 | - | CASSPQDRAYGYTF
TRBJ2-1 | TRBV4-1 | - | CASSQDSSGGLYNEQFF
TRBJ1-2 | TRBV6-5 | - | CASRTGTGSLAGYTF
TRBJ2-7 | TRBV28 | few | CASSPAGTGNPGQYF
TRBJ2-1 | TRBV5-1 | - | CASSLEGGVDEQFF
TRBJ2-3 | TRBV24-1 | - | CATSSRDQGPDTQYF
TRBJ2-5 | TRBV28 | once | CASSHFGGGETQYF
TRBJ1-3 | TRBV30 | - | CAWSPGASGNTIYF
TRBJ2-7 | TRBV10-3 | once | CAISEGSHISYEQYF
TRBJ2-1 | TRBV19 | - | CACWATPDEQFF
TRBJ2-5 | TRBV7-2 | - | CASSLNSQETQYF
TRBJ1-5 | TRBV4-1 | - | CASSQAGHLGQPQHF
TRBJ2-7 | TRBV7-9 | - | CASRPQGAYEQYF
TRBJ2-3 | TRBV30 | - | CAWSEGGTDTQYF
TRBJ2-7 | TRBV28 | once | CASSPIPLRQGYF
TRBJ2-7 | TRBV29-1 | - | CSACPIGDEQYF
TRBJ2-2 | TRBV6-5 | - | CASRGRGDSTGELFF
TRBJ2-7 | TRBV7-8 | once | CASSTTGYEQYF
TRBJ2-3 | TRBV6-6 | - | CASSPPTDTQYF
TRBJ2-7 | TRBV27 | - | CASSTGQGRPLREQYF
TRBJ2-5 | TRBV5-4 | - | CASSLGLAPTQETQYF
TRBJ2-3 | TRBV7-9 | - | CASKGQGERDTQYF
TRBJ2-1 | TRBV6-5 | - | CASSYLNDRINEQFF
TRBJ1-2 | TRBV19 | once | CASTRGAGGLPLNYGYTF
TRBJ1-1 | TRBV28 | - | CASSSGQGARVNTEAFF
TRBJ1-1 | TRBV7-9 | - | CASSLPAGKAFF
TRBJ2-2 | TRBV9 | - | CASSVESGAGTGELFF
TRBJ1-1 | TRBV10-3 | - | CAISESPGPAFF
TRBJ1-2 | TRBV15 | once | CATSRDRGRDIANYGYTF
TRBJ2-1 | TRBV2 | - | CASRDQFYNEQFF
TRBJ2-7 | TRBV19 | - | CASREGQKNHEQYF
TRBJ2-5 | TRBV5-4 | few | CASSATGPQETQYF
TRBJ1-1 | TRBV19 | few | CASKEGVWITEAFF
TRBJ2-2 | TRBV7-6 | - | CASSLEAPSRNTGELFF
TRBJ2-1 | TRBV11-3 | once | CASSLQGGDEQFF
TRBJ2-5 | TRBV6-5 | - | CASSPTGGETQYF
TRBJ2-1 | TRBV5-4 | - | CASSLAPAGGYNEQFF
TRBJ1-4 | TRBV4-2 | - | CASSQAQGNKNEKLFF
TRBJ2-3 | TRBV5-1 | - | CASSAGQGSTDTQYF
TRBJ2-3 | TRBV11-2 | - | CASSLDAGGLVDTQYF
TRBJ1-1 | TRBV19 | - | CASKWKGMNTEAFF
TRBJ2-7 | TRBV10-3 | - | CAISEVGSGGRNSYEQYF
TRBJ2-7 | TRBV10-1 | few | CASSSGGYEQYF
TRBJ1-5 | TRBV30 | - | CAWSVVGGNQPQHF
TRBJ1-1 | TRBV18 | - | CASSPPGRLNTEAFF
TRBJ2-7 | TRBV6-2/TRBV6-3 | - | CASSYGTSSYEQYF
TRBJ2-2 | TRBV21-1 | once | CASSKVVSSGELFF
TRBJ2-6 | TRBV27 | - | CASSINRGANVLTF
TRBJ2-2 | TRBV6-4 | few | CASRVTGESGELFF